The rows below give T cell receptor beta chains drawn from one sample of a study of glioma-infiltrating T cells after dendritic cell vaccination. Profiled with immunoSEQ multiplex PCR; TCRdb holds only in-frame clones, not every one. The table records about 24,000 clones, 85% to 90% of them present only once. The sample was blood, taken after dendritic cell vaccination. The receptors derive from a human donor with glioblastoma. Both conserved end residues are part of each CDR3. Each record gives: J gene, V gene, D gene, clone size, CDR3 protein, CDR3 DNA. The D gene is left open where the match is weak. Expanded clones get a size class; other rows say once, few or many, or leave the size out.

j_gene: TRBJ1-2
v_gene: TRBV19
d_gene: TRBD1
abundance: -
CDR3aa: CASSILNRGSRMGYTF
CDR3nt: TGTGCCAGTAGTATCCTGAACAGGGGATCCCGAATGGGCTACACCTTC

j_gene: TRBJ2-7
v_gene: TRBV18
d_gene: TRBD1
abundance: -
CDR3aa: CASSRQGEQYF
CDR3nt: TGTGCCAGCTCCAGACAGGGGGAGCAGTACTTC

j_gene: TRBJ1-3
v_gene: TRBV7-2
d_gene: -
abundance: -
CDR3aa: CASSSLRERESGNTIYF
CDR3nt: TGTGCCAGCAGCTCCCTCCGGGAGAGGGAATCCGGAAACACCATATATTTT

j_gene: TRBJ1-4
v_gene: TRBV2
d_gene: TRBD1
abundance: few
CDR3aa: CASSVTGRIEKLFF
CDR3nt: TGTGCCAGCAGTGTGACAGGGAGGATTGAAAAACTGTTTTTT

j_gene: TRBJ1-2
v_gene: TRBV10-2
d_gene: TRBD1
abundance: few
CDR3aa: CASSEPSRDRKHGYTF
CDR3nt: TGCGCCAGCAGTGAGCCCAGCCGGGACAGGAAACATGGCTACACCTTC

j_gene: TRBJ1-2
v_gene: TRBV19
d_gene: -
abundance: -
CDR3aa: CASSIGQVGRYGYTF
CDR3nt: TGTGCCAGTAGTATTGGGCAGGTCGGCCGCTATGGCTACACCTTC

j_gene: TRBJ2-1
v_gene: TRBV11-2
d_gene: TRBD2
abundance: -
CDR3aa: CASSLDRTSGGRFFYNEQFF
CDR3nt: TGTGCCAGCAGCTTAGATCGGACTAGCGGGGGGAGGTTCTTCTACAATGAGCAGTTCTTC

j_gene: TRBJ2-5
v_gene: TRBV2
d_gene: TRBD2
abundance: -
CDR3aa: CASARTSGRFSETQYF
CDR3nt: TGTGCCAGCGCGAGGACTAGCGGGAGGTTCTCCGAGACCCAGTACTTC

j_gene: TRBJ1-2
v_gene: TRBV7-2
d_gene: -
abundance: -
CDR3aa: CASSSPGTAEPGGYGYTF
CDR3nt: TGTGCCAGCAGCTCCCCCGGGACTGCGGAACCGGGGGGTTATGGCTACACCTTC

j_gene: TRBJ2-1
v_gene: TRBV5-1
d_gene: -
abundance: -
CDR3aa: CASSLAASTYNEQFF
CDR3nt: TGCGCCAGCAGCTTGGCCGCTAGTACCTACAATGAGCAGTTCTTC

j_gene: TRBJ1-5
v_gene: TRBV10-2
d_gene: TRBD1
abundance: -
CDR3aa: CASSARQGAGQPQHF
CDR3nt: TGCGCCAGCAGTGCGCGACAGGGGGCAGGTCAGCCCCAGCATTTT

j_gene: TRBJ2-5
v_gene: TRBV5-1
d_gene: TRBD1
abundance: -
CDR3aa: CASSPYTGVVQETQYF
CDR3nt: TGCGCCAGCAGCCCCTACACAGGGGTTGTACAAGAGACCCAGTACTTC

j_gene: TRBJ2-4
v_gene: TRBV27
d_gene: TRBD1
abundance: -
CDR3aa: CASSFGTGGQNIQYF
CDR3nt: TGTGCCAGCAGTTTCGGGACAGGGGGCCAAAACATTCAGTACTTC